These 19 T cell receptor beta chains came from one sample sequenced in a study of T cell changes during pregnancy in multiple sclerosis. Measured with immunoSEQ multiplex PCR; TCRdb has only the in-frame clones, and not every one. The sample consists of 40,000 to 60,000 clones, 75% to 90% of them appearing once. The sample in question was peripheral blood, obtained in the first trimester of pregnancy. All receptors come from a female donor in good health, enrolled as a control in a pregnancy study.

The chain couples TRBV30 to TRBJ2-7; D may be TRBD2 (7 bases). The ends were cut back, 5 bases at V and 7 bases at J, with 12 bases in the middle. Germline values: CDR1 GTSNPN, CDR2 SVGIG (reference sequence). The CDR3 is 11 residues long. This CDR3 is CAWGGAGEQYF. CDR3 in DNA: TGTGCCTGGGGGGGGGCAGGAGAGCAGTACTTC. Variable domain in full (rest from reference TRBV30 and TRBJ2-7): SQTIHQWPATLVQPVGSPLSLECTVEGTSNPNLYWYRQAAGRGLQLLFYSVGIGQISSEVPQNLSASRPQDRQFILSSKKLLLSDSGFYLCAWGGAGEQYFGPGTRLTVT.

The chain couples TRBV29-1 to TRBJ1-1; possible D gene TRBD1, 6 bases. This CDR3 is 14 amino acids long. Per germline, CDR1 SQVTM and CDR2 ANQGSEA. V lost 3 bases and J lost 5, with 16 bases in between. The CDR3 nucleotides are TGCAGCGTTGAGGGAGTGGGGGCTCGGACTGAAGCTTTCTTT. Translation gives CSVEGVGARTEAFF.

V is TRBV28 and J is TRBJ1-4; D uncertain. Germline V gene lookup returns CDR1 MDHEN and CDR2 SYDVKM. V gave up 5 bases and J gave up 10 bases, with 14 bases separating them. The CDR3 is 13 amino acids. CDR3 DNA: TGTGCCAGCAGTCCCTTTGGGAGGAGAAAACTGTTTTTT. Amino acid sequence: CASSPFGRRKLFF.

This rearrangement joins TRBV10-3 to TRBJ2-1; 8 bases are shared with TRBD2. The CDR3 is 18 amino acids. Germline V gene data show CDR1 as ENHRY and CDR2 as SYGVKD. Unmatched junction bases numbered 13, after V lost 0 bases and J lost 6 bases. The CDR3 is CAISESSGTSLKRNEQFF. In DNA form, the CDR3 reads TGTGCCATCAGTGAGTCCTCCGGGACTAGTCTTAAACGCAATGAGCAGTTCTTC.

This clone is deemed medium-sized. The chain combines TRBV6-1 with TRBJ2-2, with D unclear. Germline assignment: CDR1 MNHNS and CDR2 SASEGT. This CDR3 is 14 amino acids long. V was shortened by 4 bases and J by 3 bases, with 9 bases between the two germline ends. The DNA for the CDR3 is TGTGCCAGCAGTGGTGCAACGGACACCGGGGAGCTGTTTTTT. This codes for CASSGATDTGELFF.

J is TRBJ2-3 and V is TRBV7-3; 7 nucleotides line up with TRBD1. This CDR3 region has 14 residues. V was clipped by 4 bases and J by 2 bases; unmatched bases: 3. CDR1 and CDR2 (germline): SGHTA, FQGTGA. The chain's CDR3 is CASSWGQTTDTQYF. In nucleotides, the CDR3 is TGTGCCAGCAGCTGGGGACAGACCACAGATACGCAGTATTTT.

V is TRBV5-6 and J is TRBJ2-1; 10 bases align to TRBD2. CDR1 is SGHDT and CDR2 is YYEEEE in the germline V gene. V dropped 5 bases and J dropped 4; count of bases not matched to a gene: 6. CDR3 length: 15 amino acids. In DNA form, the CDR3 reads TGTGCCAGCAGATTCGGGACTAGCGAATACAATGAGCAGTTCTTC. This translates into CASRFGTSEYNEQFF.

This clone was found once. This chain joins TRBV4-1 and TRBJ2-3, with D possibly being TRBD2 (6 bases). Trimming removed 0 bases from V and 3 bases from J, with 16 bases in between. This CDR3 region has 17 residues. Germline V gene data show CDR1 as MGHRA and CDR2 as YSYEKL. The CDR3 coding sequence is TGCGCCAGCAGCCAAGAGTTCCCAGCGGGTTATACAGATACGCAGTATTTT. Translated, it gives CASSQEFPAGYTDTQYF.

CDR3 bases: TGTGCCAGCATGGGCAGACCCTTCGATGAGCAGTTCTTC. Translation: CASMGRPFDEQFF. V usage is TRBV2 and J usage is TRBJ2-1; D not resolved. The length of the CDR3 is 13 residues. Trimming removed 7 bases at V and 8 bases at J, with 15 bases between. Germline V gives CDR1 SNHLY, CDR2 FYNNEI.

This sequence joins TRBV5-6 and TRBJ1-2; D call uncertain. Trimming took off 0 bases at V and 2 bases at J, with 8 bases between the two ends. Germline lookup yields CDR1 SGHDT and CDR2 YYEEEE. CDR3 length: 14 amino acids. CDR3 in amino acids: CASSLGRGNYGYTF. Here the CDR3 DNA reads TGTGCCAGCAGCTTGGGGCGGGGAAACTATGGCTACACCTTC.

The CDR3, as DNA: TGTGCCAGCAGTTACTCGATTCGGCGGACCGGGGAGCTGTTTTTT. Translation gives CASSYSIRRTGELFF. The gene calls are TRBV6-5 and TRBJ2-2, with D unresolved. CDR3 length: 15 amino acids. Trimming removed 0 bases at V and 5 bases at J, with 10 bases between. Per germline, CDR1 MNHEY and CDR2 SVGAGI.

The chain has TRBV6-1 and TRBJ1-2; a weak D match, TRBD1 (5 bases). This CDR3 region has 15 residues. V lost 1 base to trimming and J lost 6 bases, with 15 bases between them. Germline CDR1 and CDR2: MNHNS and SASEGT. In nucleotides, the CDR3 is TGTGCCAGCAGTGAAGGCGCAGGGCAGGTCGATGGCTACACCTTC. Translation gives CASSEGAGQVDGYTF.

J is TRBJ2-7 and V is TRBV9, with 8 nucleotides matching TRBD2. V lost 4 bases, J lost 4 bases, and 10 bases stayed unmatched. Germline V gives CDR1 SGDLS, CDR2 YYNGEE. CDR3 length: 15 amino acids. DNA for the CDR3: TGTGCCAGCAGCTTCGAGGGTACTAGCGGATACGAGCAGTACTTC. Protein: CASSFEGTSGYEQYF.

The chain uses TRBV6-5 and TRBJ1-2, with D hard to call. Per germline, CDR1 MNHEY and CDR2 SVGAGI. Trimming pared 7 bases from V and 8 bases from J, leaving 17 bases between. The CDR3 runs 13 residues. The CDR3 spells CASTLFGGFGYTF. The DNA of the CDR3 is TGTGCCAGCACCCTCTTCGGAGGGTTCGGCTACACCTTC.

This clone was picked up one time. The chain combines TRBV9 with TRBJ2-2; 11 bases are shared with TRBD2. V was clipped by 4 bases and J by 4 bases; unmatched bases: 9. Germline CDR1 reads SGDLS; CDR2 reads YYNGEE. The CDR3 is made up of 17 amino acids. The CDR3 coding sequence is TGTGCCAGCAGCCCACAACTAGCGGGGGATCCCACCGGGGAGCTGTTTTTT. Translation gives CASSPQLAGDPTGELFF.

The chain employs TRBV6-1 and TRBJ1-2; D gene unclear. V was pared by 4 bases and J by 4 bases, with 10 bases between. CDR3 size: 13 residues. In germline, CDR1 is MNHNS, CDR2 SASEGT. Here the CDR3 reads CASSGRSGYGYTF. Here the CDR3 DNA reads TGTGCCAGCAGTGGGAGATCGGGCTATGGCTACACCTTC.

J is TRBJ2-5 and V is TRBV10-3; 14 bases are a match to TRBD2. The CDR3 is 15 residues long. The trim removed 8 bases at V and 5 bases at J, leaving 7 bases unmatched. Looked up from germline, CDR1 is ENHRY and CDR2 is SYGVKD. DNA of the CDR3: TGTGCCATCGGGACTAGCGGGGGCCCAGGGGAGACCCAGTACTTC. It is translated as CAIGTSGGPGETQYF.

The V and J genes are TRBV12-5 and TRBJ2-4; D is unresolved. The germline V and J ends were trimmed by 0 bases and 2 bases, with 11 bases remaining between them. CDR3 length: 16 amino acids. The germline V gene has CDR1 LGHNT and CDR2 FRNRAP. This CDR3 reads CASGLVLSASKNIQYF. CDR3 coding DNA: TGTGCTAGTGGTTTGGTACTATCAGCATCCAAAAACATTCAGTACTTC.

This clone was detected only a few times. This chain links TRBV5-4 with TRBJ2-3, with TRBD1 matching over 8 bases. The germline V gene has CDR1 SGHNT and CDR2 YYREEE (reference sequence). There are 14 residues in the CDR3. V shed 4 bases and J 5 bases; nucleotides not matched to a gene: 6. The CDR3 sequence is CASSRQGAIDTQYF. As DNA, the CDR3 is TGTGCCAGCAGCCGGCAGGGGGCAATAGATACGCAGTATTTT.